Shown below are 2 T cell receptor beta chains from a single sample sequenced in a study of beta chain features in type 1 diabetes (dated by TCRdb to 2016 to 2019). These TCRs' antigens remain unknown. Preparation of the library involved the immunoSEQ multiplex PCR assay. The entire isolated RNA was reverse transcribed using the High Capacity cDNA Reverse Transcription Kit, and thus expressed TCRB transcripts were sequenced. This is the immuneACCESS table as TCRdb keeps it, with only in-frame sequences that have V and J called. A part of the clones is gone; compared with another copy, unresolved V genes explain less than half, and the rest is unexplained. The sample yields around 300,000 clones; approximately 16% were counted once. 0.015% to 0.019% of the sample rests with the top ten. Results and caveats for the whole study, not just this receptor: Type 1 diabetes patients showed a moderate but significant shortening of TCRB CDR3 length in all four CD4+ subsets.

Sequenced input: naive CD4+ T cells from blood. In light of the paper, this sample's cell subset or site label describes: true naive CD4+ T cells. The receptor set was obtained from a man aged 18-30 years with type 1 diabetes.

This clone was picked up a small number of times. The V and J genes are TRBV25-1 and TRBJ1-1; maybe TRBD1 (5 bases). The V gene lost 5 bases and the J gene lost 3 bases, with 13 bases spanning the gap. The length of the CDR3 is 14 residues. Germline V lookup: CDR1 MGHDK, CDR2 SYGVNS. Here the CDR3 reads CASSLRGGDTEAFF. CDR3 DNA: TGTGCCAGCAGTTTACGGGGGGGGGACACTGAAGCTTTCTTT. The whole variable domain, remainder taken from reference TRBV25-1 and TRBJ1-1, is EADIYQTPRYLVIGTGKKITLECSQTMGHDKMYWYQQDPGMELHLIHYSYGVNSTEKGDLSSESTVSRIRTEHFPLTLESARPSHTSQYLCASSLRGGDTEAFFGQGTRLTVV.

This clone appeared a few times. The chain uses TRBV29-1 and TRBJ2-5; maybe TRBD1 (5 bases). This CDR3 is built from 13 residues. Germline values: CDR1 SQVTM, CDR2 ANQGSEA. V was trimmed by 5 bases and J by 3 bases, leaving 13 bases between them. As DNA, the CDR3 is TGCAGCGTTCTTATCCTAGGGGAAGAGACCCAGTACTTC. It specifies CSVLILGEETQYF.